This T cell receptor (beta chain) is from a study of beta chain features in type 1 diabetes. The sequenced template was cDNA made from the entire isolated RNA. The method was immunoSEQ multiplex PCR; TCRdb's version includes in-frame clones alone and lacks a portion of them. Among hundreds of thousands of clones listed, roughly 13% were seen once. V lost 5 bases and J lost 12; bases outside the gene matches: 21. The CDR3 runs to 17 residues. Germline V lookup: CDR1 SEHNR, CDR2 FQNEAQ (reference sequence). The receptor was derived from a man aged 18 to 29 in good health. This chain uses TRBV7-9 with TRBJ2-1; 8 nucleotides align to TRBD1. Sequencing used naive CD4+ T cells from blood. The CDR3 nucleotides read TGTGCCAGCAGCCCCAGACAGGGGCCCTGGGGGGTGATCGGGCAGTTCTTC. Translation gives CASSPRQGPWGVIGQFF.